The clone carrying this TCR beta chain was observed at least ten times. The antigen remains unidentified. These data originate in a study of beta chain features in type 1 diabetes. There are 13 residues in the CDR3. V was clipped by 8 bases and J by 0 bases, with 11 bases between them. Per the germline V gene, CDR1 is SQVTM and CDR2 is ANQGSEA. What was sequenced were expressed TCRB transcripts, since all of the isolated RNA had been reverse transcribed. The protocol was immunoSEQ multiplex PCR, while the TCRdb copy is restricted to in-frame clones and leaves out a portion. The table includes around 140,000 clones, 8% to 13% detected once. General study points: The cDNA sequencing approach could over-represent high-TCR-expressing cells.

Sorting gave populations that all exceeded 95% purity. The genes are TRBV29-1 and TRBJ1-3; D gene uncertain. Source material: naive CD4+ T cells from blood. This receptor was identified in a man between 18 and 29 years old in good health. CDR3 in amino acids: CSSTVSSGNTIYF. DNA for the CDR3: TGCAGCTCTACAGTGTCCTCTGGAAACACCATATATTTT.